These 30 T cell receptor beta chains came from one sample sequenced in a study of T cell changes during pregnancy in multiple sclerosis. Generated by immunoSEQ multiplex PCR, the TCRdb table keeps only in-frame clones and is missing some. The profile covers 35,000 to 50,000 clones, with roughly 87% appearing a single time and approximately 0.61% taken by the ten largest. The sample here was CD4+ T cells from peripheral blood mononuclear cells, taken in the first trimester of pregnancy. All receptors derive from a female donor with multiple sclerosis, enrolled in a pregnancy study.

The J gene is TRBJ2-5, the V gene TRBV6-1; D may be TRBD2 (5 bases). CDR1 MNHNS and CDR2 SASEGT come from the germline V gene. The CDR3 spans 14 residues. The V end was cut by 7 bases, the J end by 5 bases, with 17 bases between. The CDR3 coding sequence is TGTGCCAGCACCACACGGAAGGGAGCGGAGACCCAGTACTTC. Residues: CASTTRKGAETQYF.

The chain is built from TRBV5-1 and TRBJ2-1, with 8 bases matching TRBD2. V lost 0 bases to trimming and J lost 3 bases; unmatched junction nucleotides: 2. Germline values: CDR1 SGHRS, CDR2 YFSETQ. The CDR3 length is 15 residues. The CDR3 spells CASSLESGSYNEQFF. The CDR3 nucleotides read TGCGCCAGCAGCTTGGAGAGCGGGAGCTACAATGAGCAGTTCTTC.

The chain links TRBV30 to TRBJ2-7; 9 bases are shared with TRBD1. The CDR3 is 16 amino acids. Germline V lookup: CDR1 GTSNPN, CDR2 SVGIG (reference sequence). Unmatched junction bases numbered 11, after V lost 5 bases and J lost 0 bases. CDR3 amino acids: CAWGPGTGPYSYEQYF. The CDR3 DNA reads TGTGCCTGGGGTCCCGGGACAGGGCCATACTCCTACGAGCAGTACTTC.

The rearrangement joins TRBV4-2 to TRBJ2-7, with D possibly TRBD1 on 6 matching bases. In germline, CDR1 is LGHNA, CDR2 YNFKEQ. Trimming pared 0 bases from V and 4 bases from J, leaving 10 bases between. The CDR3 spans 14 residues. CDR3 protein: CASSQESGDYEQYF. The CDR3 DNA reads TGTGCCAGCAGCCAAGAGTCAGGGGATTACGAGCAGTACTTC.

The CDR3 DNA is TGTGCCAGCAGTACAGGGGGCCCGGCGGATGAAAAACTGTTTTTT. It yields the protein CASSTGGPADEKLFF. The chain is built from TRBV6-5 and TRBJ1-4, with 9 bases that match TRBD1. CDR3 length equals 15 residues. With V trimmed by 5 bases and J by 6 bases, 7 bases remained unmatched. Germline values: CDR1 MNHEY, CDR2 SVGAGI.

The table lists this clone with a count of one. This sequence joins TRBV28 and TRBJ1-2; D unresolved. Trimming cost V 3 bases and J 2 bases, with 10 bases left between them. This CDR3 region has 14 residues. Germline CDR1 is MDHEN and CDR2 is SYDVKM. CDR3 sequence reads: CASSLGSLNYGYTF. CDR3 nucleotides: TGTGCCAGCAGTTTGGGCAGCCTGAACTATGGCTACACCTTC.

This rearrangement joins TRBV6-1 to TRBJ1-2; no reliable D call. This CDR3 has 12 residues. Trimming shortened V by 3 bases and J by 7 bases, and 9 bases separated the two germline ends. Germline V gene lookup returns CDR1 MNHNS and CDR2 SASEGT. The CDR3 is CASSDSVVGYTF. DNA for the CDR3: TGTGCCAGCAGTGATTCGGTCGTTGGCTACACCTTC.

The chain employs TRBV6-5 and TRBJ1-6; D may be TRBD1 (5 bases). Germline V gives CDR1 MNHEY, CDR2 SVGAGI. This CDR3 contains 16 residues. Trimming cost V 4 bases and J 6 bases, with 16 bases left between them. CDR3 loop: CASSSQGTAGNSPLHF. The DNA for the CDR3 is TGTGCCAGCAGTTCCCAGGGTACCGCTGGTAATTCACCCCTCCACTTT.

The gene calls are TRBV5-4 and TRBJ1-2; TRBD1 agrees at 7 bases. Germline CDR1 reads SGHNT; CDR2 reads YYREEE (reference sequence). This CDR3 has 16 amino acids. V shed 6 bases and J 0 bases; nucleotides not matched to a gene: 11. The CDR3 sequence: CASTPLTGQTNYGYTF. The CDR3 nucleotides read TGTGCCAGCACCCCTCTGACGGGACAGACTAACTATGGCTACACCTTC.

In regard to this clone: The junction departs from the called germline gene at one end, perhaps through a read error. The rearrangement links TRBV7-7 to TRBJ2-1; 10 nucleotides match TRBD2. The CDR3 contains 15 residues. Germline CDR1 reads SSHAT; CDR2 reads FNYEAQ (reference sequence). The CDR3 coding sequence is TGTGCTAGCAGCTCAACTAGCGGGATGGGGAATGAGCAGTTCTTC. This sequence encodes CASSSTSGMGNEQFF.

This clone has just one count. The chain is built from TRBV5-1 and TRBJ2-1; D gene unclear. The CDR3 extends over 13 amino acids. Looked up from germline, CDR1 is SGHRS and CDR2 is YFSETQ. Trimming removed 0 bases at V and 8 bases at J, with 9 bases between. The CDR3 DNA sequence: TGCGCCAGCAGCTTGGGCGGAGTGGATGAGCAGTTCTTC. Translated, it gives CASSLGGVDEQFF.

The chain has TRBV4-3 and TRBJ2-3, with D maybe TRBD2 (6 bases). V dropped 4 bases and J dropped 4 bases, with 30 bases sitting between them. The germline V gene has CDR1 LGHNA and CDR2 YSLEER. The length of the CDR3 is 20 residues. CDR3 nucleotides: TGCGCCAGCAGCCGTCGGGTGGGAGGAAACCCCGCAGTTTGGGCAGATACGCAGTATTTT. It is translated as CASSRRVGGNPAVWADTQYF.

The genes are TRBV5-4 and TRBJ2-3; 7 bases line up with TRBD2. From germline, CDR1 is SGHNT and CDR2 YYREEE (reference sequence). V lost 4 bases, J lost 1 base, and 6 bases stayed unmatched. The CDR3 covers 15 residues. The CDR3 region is CASSPGLGRTDTQYF. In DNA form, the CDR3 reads TGTGCCAGCAGCCCCGGACTAGGACGCACAGATACGCAGTATTTT.

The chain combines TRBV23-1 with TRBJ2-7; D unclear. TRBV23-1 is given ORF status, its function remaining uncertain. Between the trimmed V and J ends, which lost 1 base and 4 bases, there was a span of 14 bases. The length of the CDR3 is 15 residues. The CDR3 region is CASSQLFRYLYEQYF. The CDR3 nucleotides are TGCGCCAGCAGTCAATTGTTCAGATACCTTTACGAGCAGTACTTC.

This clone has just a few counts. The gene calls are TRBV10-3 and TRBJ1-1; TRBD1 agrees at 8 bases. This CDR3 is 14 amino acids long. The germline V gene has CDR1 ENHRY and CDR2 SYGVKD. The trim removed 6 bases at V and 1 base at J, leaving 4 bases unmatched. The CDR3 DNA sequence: TGTGCCATCAGGAAGGGACAGGCGAACACTGAAGCTTTCTTT. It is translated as CAIRKGQANTEAFF.

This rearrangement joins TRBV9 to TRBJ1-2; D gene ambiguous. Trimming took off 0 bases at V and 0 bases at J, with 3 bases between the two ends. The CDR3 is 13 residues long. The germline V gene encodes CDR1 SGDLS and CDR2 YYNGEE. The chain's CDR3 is CASSVGTNYGYTF. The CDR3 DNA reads TGTGCCAGCAGCGTAGGTACTAACTATGGCTACACCTTC.

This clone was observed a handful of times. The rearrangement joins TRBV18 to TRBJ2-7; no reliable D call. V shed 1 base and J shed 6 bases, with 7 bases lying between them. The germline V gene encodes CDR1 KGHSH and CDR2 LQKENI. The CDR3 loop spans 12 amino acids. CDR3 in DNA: TGTGCCAGCTCACCACGAGGATCCGAGCAGTACTTC. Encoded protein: CASSPRGSEQYF.

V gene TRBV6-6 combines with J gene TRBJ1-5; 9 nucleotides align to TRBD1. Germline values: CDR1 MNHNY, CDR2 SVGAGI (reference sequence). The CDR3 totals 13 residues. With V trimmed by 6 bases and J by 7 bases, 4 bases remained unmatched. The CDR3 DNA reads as TGTGCCAGCAGCCAGACAGGGGGGCAGCCCCAGCATTTT. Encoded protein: CASSQTGGQPQHF.

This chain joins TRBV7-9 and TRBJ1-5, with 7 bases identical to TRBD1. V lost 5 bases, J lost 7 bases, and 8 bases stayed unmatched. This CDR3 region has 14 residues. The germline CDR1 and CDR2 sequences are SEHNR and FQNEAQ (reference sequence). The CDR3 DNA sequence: TGTGCCAGCAGCCTAGGGGGCGTCTGGCAGCCCCAGCATTTT. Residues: CASSLGGVWQPQHF.

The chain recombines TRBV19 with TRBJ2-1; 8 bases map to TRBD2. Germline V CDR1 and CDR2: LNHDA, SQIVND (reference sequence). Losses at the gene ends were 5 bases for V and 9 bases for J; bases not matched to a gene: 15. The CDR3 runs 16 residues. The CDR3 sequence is CASSPDPLRLAFEQFF. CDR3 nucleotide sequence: TGTGCCAGTAGTCCAGACCCCCTTCGACTAGCGTTTGAGCAGTTCTTC.

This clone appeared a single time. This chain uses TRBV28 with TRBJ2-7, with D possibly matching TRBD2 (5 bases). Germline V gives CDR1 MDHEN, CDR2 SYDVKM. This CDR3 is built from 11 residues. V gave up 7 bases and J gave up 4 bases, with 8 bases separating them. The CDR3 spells CASTRRYEQYF. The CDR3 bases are TGTGCCAGCACCCGGAGGTACGAGCAGTACTTC.

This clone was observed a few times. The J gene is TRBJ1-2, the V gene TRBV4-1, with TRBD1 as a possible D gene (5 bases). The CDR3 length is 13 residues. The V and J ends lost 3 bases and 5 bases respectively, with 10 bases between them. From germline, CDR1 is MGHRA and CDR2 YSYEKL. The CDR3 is CASSQGGGYGYTF. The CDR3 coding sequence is TGCGCCAGCAGCCAGGGGGGGGGTTATGGCTACACCTTC.

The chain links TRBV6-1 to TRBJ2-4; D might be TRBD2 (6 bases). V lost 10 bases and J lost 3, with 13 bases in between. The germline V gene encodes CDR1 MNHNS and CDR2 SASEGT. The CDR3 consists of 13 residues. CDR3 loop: CATTGDGKNIQYF. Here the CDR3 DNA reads TGTGCCACCACGGGAGATGGCAAAAACATTCAGTACTTC.

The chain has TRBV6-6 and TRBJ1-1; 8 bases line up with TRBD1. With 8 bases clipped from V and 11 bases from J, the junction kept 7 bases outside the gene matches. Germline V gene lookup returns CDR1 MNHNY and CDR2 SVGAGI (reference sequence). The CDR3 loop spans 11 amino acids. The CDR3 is CASLTGGLAFF. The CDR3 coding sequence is TGTGCCAGCCTCACAGGGGGGTTGGCTTTCTTT.

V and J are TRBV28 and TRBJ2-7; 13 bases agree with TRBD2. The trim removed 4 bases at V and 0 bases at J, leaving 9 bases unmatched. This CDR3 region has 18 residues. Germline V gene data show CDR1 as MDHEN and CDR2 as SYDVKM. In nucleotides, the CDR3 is TGTGCCAGCAGTTCTTTACTAGCGGGAGGGTCCCGCTCCTACGAGCAGTACTTC. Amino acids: CASSSLLAGGSRSYEQYF. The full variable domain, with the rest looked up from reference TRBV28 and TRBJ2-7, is DVKVTQSSRYLVKRTGEKVFLECVQDMDHENMFWYRQDPGLGLRLIYFSYDVKMKEKGDIPEGYSVSREKKERFSLILESASTNQTSMYLCASSSLLAGGSRSYEQYFGPGTRLTVT.

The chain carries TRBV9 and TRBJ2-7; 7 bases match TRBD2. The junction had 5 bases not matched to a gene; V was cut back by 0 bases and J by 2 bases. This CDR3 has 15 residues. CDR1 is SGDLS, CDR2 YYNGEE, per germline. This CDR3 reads CASSVDPSGTYEQYF. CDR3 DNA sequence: TGTGCCAGCAGCGTAGATCCTAGCGGAACCTACGAGCAGTACTTC.

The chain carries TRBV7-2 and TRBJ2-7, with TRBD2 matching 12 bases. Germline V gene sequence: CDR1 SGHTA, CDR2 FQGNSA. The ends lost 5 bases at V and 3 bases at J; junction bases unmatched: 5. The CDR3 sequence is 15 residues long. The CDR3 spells CASSLGLAGYYEQYF. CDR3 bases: TGTGCCAGCAGCCTTGGACTAGCGGGGTACTACGAGCAGTACTTC.

The DNA of the CDR3 is TGTGCCAGCGGACTAGCGGGAGGATTTGGTGAGCAGTTCTTC. It encodes CASGLAGGFGEQFF. The chain joins TRBV7-3 to TRBJ2-1, with 14 bases fitting TRBD2. The V segment lost 8 bases and the J segment 9 bases; nucleotides outside the gene matches: 6. The CDR3 loop spans 14 amino acids. Germline V gives CDR1 SGHTA, CDR2 FQGTGA. Using reference TRBV7-3 and TRBJ2-1 for the parts outside the CDR3, the full variable domain is GAGVSQTPSNKVTEKGKYVELRCDPISGHTALYWYRQSLGQGPEFLIYFQGTGAADDSGLPNDRFFAVRPEGSVSTLKIQRTERGDSAVYLCASGLAGGFGEQFFGPGTRLTVL.

The DNA of the CDR3 is TGTGCCACCAGGGACCGAGCGGCCTCTGGGGCCAACGTCCTGACTTTC. It encodes CATRDRAASGANVLTF. This chain joins TRBV28 and TRBJ2-6; D may correspond to TRBD1 or TRBD2 (5 bases each). Germline V gives CDR1 MDHEN, CDR2 SYDVKM. This CDR3 comprises 16 residues. The V gene lost 10 bases and the J gene lost 0 bases, with 16 bases spanning the gap.

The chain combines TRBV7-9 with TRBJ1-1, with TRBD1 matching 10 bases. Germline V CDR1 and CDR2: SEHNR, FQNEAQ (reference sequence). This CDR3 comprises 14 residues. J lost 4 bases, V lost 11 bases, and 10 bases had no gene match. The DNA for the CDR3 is TGTGCCGGCTTGAGGACAGGGGGTTTCACTGAAGCTTTCTTT. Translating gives CAGLRTGGFTEAFF.